This TCR beta chain was identified during a study of shared clonotypes between healthy human individuals. Points from the study as a whole: Sample collection involved blood only; tissue repertoires are likely different.

Note on this clone: The antigen is not known.

Deep was the level at which the assay was run. It was across several immunoSEQ plates that each subset's genomic DNA was evenly split. The data were produced by immunoSEQ multiplex PCR, yet TCRdb's version contains in-frame clones alone and is incomplete. Among 400,000 to 550,000 clones listed, around three quarters were seen once. V was trimmed by 10 bases and J by 2 bases, leaving 9 bases between them. CDR3 length: 13 amino acids. Germline lookup yields CDR1 MNHEY and CDR2 SVGAGI. The rearrangement links TRBV6-5 to TRBJ1-6, with D hard to call. Sequencing used PBMCs. This clonotype was obtained from a woman aged 35 to 49 in good health. Some clones in this sample may be carry-over from other donors' samples. In nucleotides, the CDR3 is TGTGCCACGCAGGTTACCTATAATTCACCCCTCCACTTT. Its protein is CATQVTYNSPLHF.